The 14 T cell receptor beta chains reported below all come from one sample, sequenced in a study of early T cells in non-severe SARS-CoV-2 infection (dated by TCRdb to the early 2020s). Libraries were built with 5' RACE. TCRdb records NextSeq 500 as the sequencer. TCRdb applied fastp at Q25 and MiXCR to the public reads, then kept only in-frame beta chains. When rows share a CDR3 protein, they turn into one entry using the most common DNA and genes. This sample has roughly 93,000 distinct CDR3 sequences in its table, and 11% of those were observed once. The leading ten clones occupy 5.1% of the sample. The sample was whole blood. These receptors came from an adult who was a healthcare worker with PCR-confirmed SARS-CoV-2 infection or an uninfected control (not recorded which).

This clonotype was seen only a few times. The CDR3 nucleotides read TGTGCCAGCAGTTACCTGGGACAGGGTATCTACGAGCAGTACTTC. Translating gives CASSYLGQGIYEQYF. The V call is TRBV6-5, the J call TRBJ2-7, with 9 bases fitting TRBD1. This CDR3 contains 15 residues. The ends lost 2 bases at V and 3 bases at J; junction bases unmatched: 5. Per germline, CDR1 MNHEY and CDR2 SVGAGI.

This chain links TRBV18 with TRBJ2-6, with 7 bases that match TRBD1. Trimming cost V 3 bases and J 4 bases; bases outside gene matches: 3. This CDR3 comprises 15 residues. In germline, CDR1 is KGHSH, CDR2 LQKENI. The CDR3 reads CASSPRTGGANVLTF. DNA of the CDR3: TGTGCCAGCTCACCGAGGACAGGAGGGGCCAACGTCCTGACTTTC. Complete variable domain (other parts from reference TRBV18 and TRBJ2-6): NAGVMQNPRHLVRRRGQEARLRCSPMKGHSHVYWYRQLPEEGLKFMVYLQKENIIDESGMPKERFSAEFPKEGPSILRIQQVVRGDSAAYFCASSPRTGGANVLTFGAGSRLTVL.

In this sample, this clonotype turned up a few times. This chain uses TRBV7-9 with TRBJ1-6, with 12 bases fitting TRBD1. This CDR3 has 14 amino acids. CDR1 SEHNR and CDR2 FQNEAQ come from the germline V gene (reference sequence). Trimming cost V 6 bases and J 10 bases; bases outside gene matches: 4. CDR3 nucleotide sequence: TGTGCCAGCAGGGGACAGGGGGCGAGATCACCCCTCCACTTT. Translation gives CASRGQGARSPLHF.

The chain is built from TRBV6-1 and TRBJ1-2, with D uncertain. With 1 base removed from V and 4 bases from J, the gap between germline ends came to 10 bases. There are 14 residues in the CDR3. CDR1 and CDR2 (germline): MNHNS, SASEGT. CDR3 DNA: TGTGCCAGCAGTGAAGGTCCAGGACCCTATGGCTACACCTTC. Amino acid sequence: CASSEGPGPYGYTF.

The J gene is TRBJ2-1, the V gene TRBV5-1, with TRBD2 matching over 7 bases. Germline values: CDR1 SGHRS, CDR2 YFSETQ. The CDR3 length is 12 residues. J was trimmed by 9 bases and V by 3 bases; bases with no gene match: 3. CDR3 sequence: CASSWGRGEQFF. The CDR3 bases are TGCGCCAGCAGCTGGGGGAGGGGTGAGCAGTTCTTC.

This clonotype has at least ten counts. The chain employs TRBV12-3 or TRBV12-4 and TRBJ1-3, with D unresolved. The length of the CDR3 is 14 residues. The V end was cut by 3 bases, the J end by 6 bases, with 12 bases between. CDR3 region: CASSFSGEENTIYF. CDR3 bases: TGTGCCAGCAGTTTCTCAGGCGAGGAAAACACCATATATTTT.

This clonotype has ten or more counts. The chain links TRBV2 to TRBJ2-3, with D possibly TRBD2 on 6 matching bases. V was cut by 8 bases and J by 0 bases, with 24 bases left in between. The CDR3 is 18 residues long. Per germline, CDR1 SNHLY and CDR2 FYNNEI. In nucleotides, the CDR3 is TGTGCCAGCCGGGGTGCGTCGTGGGGGGAGGCGAGCACAGATACGCAGTATTTT. Residues: CASRGASWGEASTDTQYF.

This clonotype has just a few counts. The rearrangement joins TRBV12-3 or TRBV12-4 to TRBJ2-2; 7 bases fit TRBD2. CDR3 length equals 15 residues. With 0 bases clipped from V and 7 bases from J, the junction kept 5 bases outside the gene matches. The CDR3 sequence: CASSLAGGPGGELFF. CDR3 bases: TGTGCCAGCAGTTTAGCGGGAGGGCCTGGCGGGGAGCTGTTTTTT.

The rearrangement links TRBV13 to TRBJ2-1; 10 nucleotides agree with TRBD1. There are 14 residues in the CDR3. The junction had 7 bases not matched to a gene; V was cut back by 5 bases and J by 9 bases. The V gene's germline CDR1 is PRHDT and CDR2 FYEKMQ (reference sequence). CDR3 bases: TGTGCCAGCAGCCGGGACAGGGGAACGATTGAGCAGTTCTTC. Translating gives CASSRDRGTIEQFF.

This clonotype showed up many times. The gene calls are TRBV6-6 and TRBJ2-1; 11 nucleotides align to TRBD2. This CDR3 has 13 residues. In germline, CDR1 is MNHNY, CDR2 SVGAGI (reference sequence). J gave up 9 bases and V 6 bases, and 4 bases lay outside the gene matches. The CDR3 here is CASRRTSGFEQFF. Here the CDR3 DNA reads TGTGCCAGCAGGAGGACTAGCGGGTTTGAGCAGTTCTTC.

The chain employs TRBV7-6 and TRBJ2-1, with TRBD1 identical over 8 bases. The germline V gene encodes CDR1 SGHVS and CDR2 FNYEAQ. V gave up 5 bases and J gave up 5 bases; unmatched junction bases: 8. The CDR3 runs to 15 residues. CDR3 protein: CASSPFGQGDNEQFF. CDR3 nucleotide sequence: TGTGCCAGCAGCCCCTTCGGACAGGGAGACAATGAGCAGTTCTTC.

This clonotype has at least ten counts. The chain has TRBV29-1 and TRBJ2-5, with D tentatively TRBD1 (5 bases). The CDR3 extends over 12 amino acids. Deletions cut 8 bases from V and 4 bases from J, with 14 bases between. Germline assignment: CDR1 SQVTM and CDR2 ANQGSEA. This CDR3 is CSPSPQGETQYF. DNA for the CDR3: TGCAGCCCAAGTCCCCAGGGAGAGACCCAGTACTTC. The full variable domain, with the rest looked up from reference TRBV29-1 and TRBJ2-5, is SAVISQKPSRDICQRGTSLTIQCQVDSQVTMMFWYRQQPGQSLTLIATANQGSEATYESGFVIDKFPISRPNLTFSTLTVSNMSPEDSSIYLCSPSPQGETQYFGPGTRLLVL.

The J gene is TRBJ2-1, the V gene TRBV11-2, with 8 bases lining up with TRBD2. The CDR3 is 15 amino acids. Germline V gives CDR1 SGHAT, CDR2 FQNNGV. Losses at the gene ends were 0 bases for V and 4 bases for J; bases not matched to a gene: 2. The CDR3 protein is CASSLEPSGYNEQFF. CDR3 bases: TGTGCCAGCAGCTTAGAGCCTAGCGGGTACAATGAGCAGTTCTTC.

In its sample, this clonotype was seen many times. The rearrangement uses TRBV7-9 and TRBJ2-1; the match to TRBD2 covers 10 bases. The V gene's germline CDR1 is SEHNR and CDR2 FQNEAQ (reference sequence). The ends lost 6 bases at V and 6 bases at J; junction bases unmatched: 5. CDR3 length: 14 amino acids. CDR3 sequence reads: CASSRAGGTNEQFF. In nucleotides, the CDR3 is TGTGCCAGCAGTCGAGCGGGAGGGACCAATGAGCAGTTCTTC.